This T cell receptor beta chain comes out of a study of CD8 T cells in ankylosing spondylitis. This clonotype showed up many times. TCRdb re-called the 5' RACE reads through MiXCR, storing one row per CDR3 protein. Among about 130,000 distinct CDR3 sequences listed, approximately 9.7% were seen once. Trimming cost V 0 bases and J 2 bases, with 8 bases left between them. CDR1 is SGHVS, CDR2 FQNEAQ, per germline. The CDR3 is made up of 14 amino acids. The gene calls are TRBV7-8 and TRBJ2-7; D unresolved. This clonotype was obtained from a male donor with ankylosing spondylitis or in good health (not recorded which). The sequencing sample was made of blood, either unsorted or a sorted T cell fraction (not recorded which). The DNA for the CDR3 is TGTGCCAGCAGCTTAGCGCCCTATACCTACGAGCAGTACTTC. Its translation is CASSLAPYTYEQYF.